These 11 T cell receptor beta chains came from one sample sequenced in a study of blood T cell repertoires in COVID-19. Profiling relied on immunoSEQ multiplex PCR, and the TCRdb table lists in-frame clones only, not all of them. Among tens of thousands of clones listed, 75% to 90% were seen once. The source material was peripheral blood. The receptors stem from a man aged 50 to 60 with active COVID-19.

This chain connects TRBV10-3 to TRBJ2-7; 9 bases are shared with TRBD1. Germline loops: CDR1 ENHRY, CDR2 SYGVKD. V dropped 4 bases and J dropped 1; count of bases not matched to a gene: 8. This CDR3 comprises 16 residues. The CDR3 protein is CAISAPSTGGSYEQYF. The CDR3 region has the DNA TGTGCCATCAGTGCCCCCTCGACAGGGGGGTCCTACGAGCAGTACTTC.

The CDR3 here is CASSRGHPKWNEQFF. The CDR3 DNA reads TGTGCCAGCAGCAGAGGACACCCGAAGTGGAATGAGCAGTTCTTC. The J gene is TRBJ2-1, the V gene TRBV7-9; possible D gene TRBD1, 5 bases. The CDR3 is 15 amino acids. From germline, CDR1 is SEHNR and CDR2 FQNEAQ (reference sequence). V was shortened by 5 bases and J by 7 bases, with 18 bases between the two germline ends.

This clone was seen only a few times. This sequence joins TRBV4-1 and TRBJ2-3, with 10 bases that match TRBD2. The CDR3 extends over 18 amino acids. Germline V lookup: CDR1 MGHRA, CDR2 YSYEKL. V lost 3 bases to trimming and J lost 0 bases; unmatched junction nucleotides: 9. CDR3 DNA: TGCGCCAGCAGCCAGGTAGCGGGGGGCCGAGAAAGCACAGATACGCAGTATTTT. Protein: CASSQVAGGRESTDTQYF.

J is TRBJ2-5 and V is TRBV3-1 (or the pseudogene TRBV3-2), with 8 bases fitting TRBD2. The germline V gene has CDR1 LGHDT and CDR2 YNNKEL (reference sequence). Unmatched junction bases numbered 8, after V lost 5 bases and J lost 0 bases. This CDR3 has 16 residues. CDR3 protein: CASSYPGGVYQETQYF. CDR3 DNA: TGTGCCAGCAGCTACCCGGGGGGGGTGTACCAAGAGACCCAGTACTTC.

This clone was counted once. The V gene is TRBV28, the J gene TRBJ2-4, with 8 nucleotides matching TRBD1. The CDR3 spans 16 residues. V gave up 8 bases and J gave up 0 bases; unmatched junction bases: 9. CDR1 MDHEN and CDR2 SYDVKM come from the germline V gene. This chain's CDR3 is CASFSRGRLAKNIQYF. In DNA form, the CDR3 reads TGTGCCAGCTTTTCCAGGGGGCGACTAGCCAAAAACATTCAGTACTTC.

The chain employs TRBV30 and TRBJ2-3; D unresolved. V gave up 0 bases and J gave up 2 bases, with 9 bases separating them. Germline V gene sequence: CDR1 GTSNPN, CDR2 SVGIG (reference sequence). This CDR3 region has 14 residues. The CDR3 bases are TGTGCCTGGAGTGTAATTAGAGACACAGATACGCAGTATTTT. Amino acids: CAWSVIRDTDTQYF.

This clone was seen only once. The chain is built from TRBV7-2 and TRBJ2-2; D might be TRBD2 (5 bases). Germline assignment: CDR1 SGHTA and CDR2 FQGNSA. The CDR3 covers 13 residues. Trimming removed 1 base at V and 15 bases at J, with 15 bases between. The DNA for the CDR3 is TGTGCCAGCAGCTTAGAGTCAAGCGGACCGGTGTTTTTT. This translates into CASSLESSGPVFF.

This clone was recorded only once. The chain has TRBV27 and TRBJ2-3; 7 nucleotides match TRBD2. Germline assignment: CDR1 MNHEY and CDR2 SMNVEV (reference sequence). The CDR3 covers 13 residues. V dropped 6 bases and J dropped 6; count of bases not matched to a gene: 6. The CDR3 is CASRGMGGDTQYF. The CDR3 DNA reads as TGTGCCAGCAGAGGGATGGGGGGGGATACGCAGTATTTT.

The V and J genes are TRBV7-6 and TRBJ2-5; tentative D call: TRBD2 (6 bases). The V gene's germline CDR1 is SGHVS and CDR2 FNYEAQ. The CDR3 is made up of 15 amino acids. The V end lost 5 bases, the J end lost 2 bases, and 15 bases lay between the germline ends. CDR3 DNA sequence: TGTGCCAGCAGCAGGACGGACTATCAACAAGAGACCCAGTACTTC. Its protein is CASSRTDYQQETQYF.

This rearrangement joins TRBV29-1 to TRBJ2-7; D might be TRBD1 (6 bases). The germline V and J ends were trimmed by 5 bases and 2 bases, with 13 bases remaining between them. Germline CDR1 SQVTM, CDR2 ANQGSEA. The CDR3 extends over 13 amino acids. The CDR3 loop is CSVTRQATYEQYF. CDR3 DNA: TGCAGCGTTACACGACAGGCTACCTACGAGCAGTACTTC.

The J gene is TRBJ2-2, the V gene TRBV7-2; 12 bases map to TRBD2. Unmatched junction bases numbered 6, after V lost 6 bases and J lost 7 bases. The CDR3 has 15 amino acids. Germline V lookup: CDR1 SGHTA, CDR2 FQGNSA. As DNA, the CDR3 is TGTGCCAGCAGAGGACTAGCGGGAAAAAACGGGGAGCTGTTTTTT. It encodes CASRGLAGKNGELFF. The full variable domain, in which reference TRBV7-2 and TRBJ2-2 provide the parts outside the CDR3, is GAGVSQSPSNKVTEKGKDVELRCDPISGHTALYWYRQSLGQGLEFLIYFQGNSAPDKSGLPSDRFSAERTGGSVSTLTIQRTQQEDSAVYLCASRGLAGKNGELFFGEGSRLTVL.